This T cell receptor beta chain was identified in a study of OX40 agonist ivuxolimab in advanced cancers. Study-wide background: The treatment was a fully human IgG2 OX40 agonist, ivuxolimab. One hepatocellular carcinoma and a couple of cutaneous melanoma patients partially responded.

The V gene's germline CDR1 is SNHLY and CDR2 FYNNEI. V was shortened by 0 bases and J by 4 bases, with 6 bases between the two germline ends. The CDR3 spans 13 residues. Libraries were prepared by immunoSEQ multiplex PCR; TCRdb keeps only in-frame clonotypes and omits some of them. The sample consists of approximately 87,000 clones, roughly 90% of them appearing once. The TCR sequence derives from an adult with an advanced solid tumor such as melanoma, head and neck, liver or kidney cancer. This specimen was CD4+ or CD8+ T cells sorted from blood, taken in a trial of the OX40 agonist ivuxolimab. The chain combines TRBV2 with TRBJ2-5, with D tentatively TRBD1 (6 bases). Written as DNA, the CDR3 is TGTGCCAGCAGTGAAGCGGGGGCAGAGACCCAGTACTTC. Amino acid sequence: CASSEAGAETQYF. The full variable domain, its missing parts supplied by reference TRBV2 and TRBJ2-5, is EPEVTQTPSHQVTQMGQEVILRCVPISNHLYFYWYRQILGQKVEFLVSFYNNEISEKSEIFDDQFSVERPDGSNFTLKIRSTKLEDSAMYFCASSEAGAETQYFGPGTRLLVL.